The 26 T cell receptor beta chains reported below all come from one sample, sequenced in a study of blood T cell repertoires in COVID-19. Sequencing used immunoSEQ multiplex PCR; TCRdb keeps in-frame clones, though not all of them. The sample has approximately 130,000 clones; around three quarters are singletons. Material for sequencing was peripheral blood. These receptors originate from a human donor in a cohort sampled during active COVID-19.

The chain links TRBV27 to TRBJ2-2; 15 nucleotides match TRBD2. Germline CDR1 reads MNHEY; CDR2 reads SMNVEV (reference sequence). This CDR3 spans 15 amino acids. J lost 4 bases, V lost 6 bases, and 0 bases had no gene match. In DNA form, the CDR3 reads TGTGCCAGCAGGGGACTAGCGGGGGGCACCGGGGAGCTGTTTTTT. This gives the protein CASRGLAGGTGELFF.

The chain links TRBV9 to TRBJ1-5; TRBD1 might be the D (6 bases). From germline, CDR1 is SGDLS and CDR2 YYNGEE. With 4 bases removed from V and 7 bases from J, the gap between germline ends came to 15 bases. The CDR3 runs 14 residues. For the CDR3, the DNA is TGTGCCAGCAGCCTTGAAGGGGGTCGACAGCCCCAGCATTTT. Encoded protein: CASSLEGGRQPQHF.

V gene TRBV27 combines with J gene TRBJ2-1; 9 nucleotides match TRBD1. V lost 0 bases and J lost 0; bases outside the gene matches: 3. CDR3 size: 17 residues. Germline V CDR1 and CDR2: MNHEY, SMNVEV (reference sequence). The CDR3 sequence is CASSLSGTGSSYNEQFF. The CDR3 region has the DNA TGTGCCAGCAGTTTATCCGGGACAGGGAGCTCCTACAATGAGCAGTTCTTC.

The CDR3 here is CASSVGAGPGNTIYF. DNA for the CDR3: TGTGCCAGCAGCGTAGGGGCAGGGCCCGGAAACACCATATATTTT. The chain has TRBV9 and TRBJ1-3, with D perhaps TRBD1 (5 bases). The germline V gene has CDR1 SGDLS and CDR2 YYNGEE. The CDR3 totals 15 residues. V shed 0 bases and J shed 4 bases, with 11 bases lying between them.

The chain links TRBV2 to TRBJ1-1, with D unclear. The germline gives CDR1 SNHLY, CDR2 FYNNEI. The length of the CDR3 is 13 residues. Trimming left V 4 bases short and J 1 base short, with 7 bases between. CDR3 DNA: TGTGCCAGCAGTGCCCAAAAGAACACTGAAGCTTTCTTT. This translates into CASSAQKNTEAFF.

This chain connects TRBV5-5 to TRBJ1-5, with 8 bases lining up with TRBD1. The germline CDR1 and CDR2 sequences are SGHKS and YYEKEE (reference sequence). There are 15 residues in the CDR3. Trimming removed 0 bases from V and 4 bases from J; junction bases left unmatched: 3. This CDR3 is CASSLDRGRNQPQHF. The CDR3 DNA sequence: TGTGCCAGCAGCTTGGACAGGGGGAGGAATCAGCCCCAGCATTTT.

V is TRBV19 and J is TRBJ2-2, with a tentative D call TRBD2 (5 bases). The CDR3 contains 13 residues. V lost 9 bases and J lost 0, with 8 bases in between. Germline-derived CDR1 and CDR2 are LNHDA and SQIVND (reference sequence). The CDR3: CASWGANTGELFF. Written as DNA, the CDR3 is TGTGCCAGCTGGGGAGCGAACACCGGGGAGCTGTTTTTT.

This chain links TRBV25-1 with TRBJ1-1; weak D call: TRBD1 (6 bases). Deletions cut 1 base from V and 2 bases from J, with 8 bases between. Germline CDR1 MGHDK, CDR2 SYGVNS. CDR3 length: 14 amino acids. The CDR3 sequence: CASSELDRNTEAFF. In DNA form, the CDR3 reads TGTGCCAGCAGTGAATTGGACAGAAACACTGAAGCTTTCTTT.

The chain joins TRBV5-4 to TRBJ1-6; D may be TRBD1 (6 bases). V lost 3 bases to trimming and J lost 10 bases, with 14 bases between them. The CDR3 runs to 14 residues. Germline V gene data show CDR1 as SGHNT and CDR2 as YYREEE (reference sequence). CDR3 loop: CASSWGQALSPLHF. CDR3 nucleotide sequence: TGTGCCAGCAGCTGGGGGCAGGCTCTATCACCCCTCCACTTT.

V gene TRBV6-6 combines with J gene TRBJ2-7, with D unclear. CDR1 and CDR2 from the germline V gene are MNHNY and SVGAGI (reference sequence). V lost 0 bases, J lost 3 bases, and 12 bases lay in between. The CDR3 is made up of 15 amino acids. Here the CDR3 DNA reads TGTGCCAGCAGTTACTCGAAACAGCTTTACTACGAGCAGTACTTC. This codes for CASSYSKQLYYEQYF.

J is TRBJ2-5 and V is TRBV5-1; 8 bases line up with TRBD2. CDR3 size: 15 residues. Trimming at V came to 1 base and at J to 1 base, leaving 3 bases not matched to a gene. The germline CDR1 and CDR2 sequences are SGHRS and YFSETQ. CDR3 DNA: TGCGCCAGCAGCTTGTCCAGCGGGGGCCAAGAGACCCAGTACTTC. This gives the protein CASSLSSGGQETQYF.

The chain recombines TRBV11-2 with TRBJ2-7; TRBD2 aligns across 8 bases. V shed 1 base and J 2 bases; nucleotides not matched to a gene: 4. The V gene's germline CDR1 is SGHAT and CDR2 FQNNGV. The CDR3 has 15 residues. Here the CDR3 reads CASSLGSGGTYEQYF. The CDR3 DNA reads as TGTGCCAGCAGCTTAGGAAGCGGGGGCACCTACGAGCAGTACTTC.

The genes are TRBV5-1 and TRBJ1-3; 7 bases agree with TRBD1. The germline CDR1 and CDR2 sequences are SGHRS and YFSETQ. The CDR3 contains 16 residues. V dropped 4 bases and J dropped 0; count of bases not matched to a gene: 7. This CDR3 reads CASSALPGGSGNTIYF. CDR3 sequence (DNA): TGCGCCAGCAGCGCCCTCCCAGGGGGCTCTGGAAACACCATATATTTT.

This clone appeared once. The DNA for the CDR3 is TGTGCCAGCAGCCACGCGGGGGAACGGGACACTGAAGCTTTCTTT. Residues: CASSHAGERDTEAFF. The chain employs TRBV5-4 and TRBJ1-1; D perhaps matches TRBD1 (5 bases). The ends were cut back, 4 bases at V and 3 bases at J, with 16 bases in the middle. The CDR3 loop spans 15 amino acids. Germline-derived CDR1 and CDR2 are SGHNT and YYREEE (reference sequence).

DNA for the CDR3: TGTGCCAGCAGCTTAGAGGCAGGGGGCACATCCAACACTGAAGCTTTCTTT. It encodes CASSLEAGGTSNTEAFF. The chain has TRBV7-9 and TRBJ1-1; TRBD1 aligns across 8 bases. V shed 1 base, J shed 2 bases, and the junction held 9 bases outside the gene matches. Germline-derived CDR1 and CDR2 are SEHNR and FQNEAQ (reference sequence). The CDR3 extends over 17 amino acids.

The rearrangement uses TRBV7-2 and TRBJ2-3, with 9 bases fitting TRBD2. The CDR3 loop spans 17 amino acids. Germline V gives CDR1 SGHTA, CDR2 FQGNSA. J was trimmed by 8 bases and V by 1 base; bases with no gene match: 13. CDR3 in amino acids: CASSLVGGSGGQGTQYF. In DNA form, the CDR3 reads TGTGCCAGCAGCTTAGTTGGGGGTAGCGGGGGTCAGGGTACGCAGTATTTT.

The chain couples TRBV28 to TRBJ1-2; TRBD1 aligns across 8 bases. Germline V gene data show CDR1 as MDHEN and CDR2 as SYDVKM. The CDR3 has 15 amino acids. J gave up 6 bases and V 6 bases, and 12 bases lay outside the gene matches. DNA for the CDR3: TGTGCCAGCAGCCTTATAATTAACAGGGGGGATGGCTACACCTTC. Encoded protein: CASSLIINRGDGYTF.

In DNA form, the CDR3 reads TGTGCCAGCAGCCAACGGAACACTGAAGCTTTCTTT. Translation gives CASSQRNTEAFF. The J gene is TRBJ1-1, the V gene TRBV3-1 (or the pseudogene TRBV3-2); D is undetermined. In germline, CDR1 is LGHDT, CDR2 YNNKEL (reference sequence). V was cut by 2 bases and J by 1 base, with 2 bases left in between. The CDR3 loop spans 12 amino acids.

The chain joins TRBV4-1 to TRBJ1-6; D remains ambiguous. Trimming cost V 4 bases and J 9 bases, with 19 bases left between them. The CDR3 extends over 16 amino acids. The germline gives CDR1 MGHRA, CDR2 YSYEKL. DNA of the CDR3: TGCGCCAGCAGCCTCGGCCCCCCCGGGGAGAGTTCACCCCTCCACTTT. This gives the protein CASSLGPPGESSPLHF.

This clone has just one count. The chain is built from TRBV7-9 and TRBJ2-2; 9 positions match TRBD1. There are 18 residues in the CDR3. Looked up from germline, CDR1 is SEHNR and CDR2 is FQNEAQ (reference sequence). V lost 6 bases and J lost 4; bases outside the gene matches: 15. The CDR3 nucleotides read TGTGCCAGCAGAAGGGACAGGGCCCTTTTACGGGGCACCGGGGAGCTGTTTTTT. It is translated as CASRRDRALLRGTGELFF.

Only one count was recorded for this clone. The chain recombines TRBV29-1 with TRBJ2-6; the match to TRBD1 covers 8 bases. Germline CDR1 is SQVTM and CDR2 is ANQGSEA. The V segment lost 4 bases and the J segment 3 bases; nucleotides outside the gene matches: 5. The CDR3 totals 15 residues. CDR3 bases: TGCAGCGTTGGGCAGGGGGCGCGTGGGGCCAACGTCCTGACTTTC. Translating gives CSVGQGARGANVLTF.

CDR3 loop: CASSQVGTGTDTQYF. Here the CDR3 DNA reads TGCGCCAGCAGCCAAGTCGGGACAGGCACAGATACGCAGTATTTT. The chain couples TRBV4-1 to TRBJ2-3; TRBD1 matches 7 bases. Germline lookup yields CDR1 MGHRA and CDR2 YSYEKL. There are 15 residues in the CDR3. The V gene end was trimmed by 1 base and the J gene end by 1 base; junction bases not matched to a gene: 2.

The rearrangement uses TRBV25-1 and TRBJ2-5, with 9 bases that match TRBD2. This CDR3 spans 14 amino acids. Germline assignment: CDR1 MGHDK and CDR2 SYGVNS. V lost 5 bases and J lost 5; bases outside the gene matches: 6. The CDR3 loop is CASSPFAGGETQYF. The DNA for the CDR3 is TGTGCCAGCAGTCCCTTCGCGGGGGGGGAGACCCAGTACTTC.

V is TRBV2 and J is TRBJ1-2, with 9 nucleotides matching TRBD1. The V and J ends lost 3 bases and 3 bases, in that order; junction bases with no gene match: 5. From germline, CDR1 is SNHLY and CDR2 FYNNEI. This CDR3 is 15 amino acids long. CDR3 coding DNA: TGTGCCAGCAGTGAGGACAGGGGCCACTACTATGGCTACACCTTC. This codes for CASSEDRGHYYGYTF.

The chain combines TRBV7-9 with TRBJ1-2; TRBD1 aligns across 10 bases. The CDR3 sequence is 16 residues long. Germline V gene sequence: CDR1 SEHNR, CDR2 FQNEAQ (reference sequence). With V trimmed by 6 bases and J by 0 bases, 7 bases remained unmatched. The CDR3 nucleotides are TGTGCCAGCAGACATGGGACAGGGGTTACTAACTATGGCTACACCTTC. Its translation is CASRHGTGVTNYGYTF.

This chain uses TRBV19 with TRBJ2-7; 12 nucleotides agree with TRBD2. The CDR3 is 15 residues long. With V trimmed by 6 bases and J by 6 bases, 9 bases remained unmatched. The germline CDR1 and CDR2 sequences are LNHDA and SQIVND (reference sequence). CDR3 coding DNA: TGTGCCAGTAGCGCGACTAGCGGGGGTGCAGCCGAGCAGTACTTC. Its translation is CASSATSGGAAEQYF.